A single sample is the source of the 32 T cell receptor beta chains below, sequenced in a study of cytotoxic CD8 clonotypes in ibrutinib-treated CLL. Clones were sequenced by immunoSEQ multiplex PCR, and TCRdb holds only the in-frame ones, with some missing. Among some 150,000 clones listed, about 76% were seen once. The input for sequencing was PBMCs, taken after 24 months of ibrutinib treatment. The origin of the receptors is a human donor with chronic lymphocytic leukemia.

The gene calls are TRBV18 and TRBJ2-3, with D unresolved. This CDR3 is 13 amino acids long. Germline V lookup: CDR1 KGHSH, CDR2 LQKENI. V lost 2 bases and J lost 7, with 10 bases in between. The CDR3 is CASSPGIEYTQYF. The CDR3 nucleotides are TGTGCCAGCTCACCAGGGATCGAATATACGCAGTATTTT.

CDR3 in amino acids: CASSYSLRVVGGELFF. The CDR3 DNA is TGTGCCAGCAGTTACTCGCTTCGAGTTGTCGGCGGGGAGCTGTTTTTT. V usage is TRBV6-5 and J usage is TRBJ2-2, with D uncertain. Germline CDR1 MNHEY, CDR2 SVGAGI. Trimming removed 0 bases from V and 7 bases from J, with 15 bases in between. The length of the CDR3 is 16 residues.

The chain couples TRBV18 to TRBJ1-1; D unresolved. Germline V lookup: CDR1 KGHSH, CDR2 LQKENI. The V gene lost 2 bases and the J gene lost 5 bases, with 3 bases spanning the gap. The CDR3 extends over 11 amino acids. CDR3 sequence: CASSPETEAFF. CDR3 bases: TGTGCCAGCTCACCAGAGACTGAAGCTTTCTTT. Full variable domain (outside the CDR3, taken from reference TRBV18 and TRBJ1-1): NAGVMQNPRHLVRRRGQEARLRCSPMKGHSHVYWYRQLPEEGLKFMVYLQKENIIDESGMPKERFSAEFPKEGPSILRIQQVVRGDSAAYFCASSPETEAFFGQGTRLTVV.

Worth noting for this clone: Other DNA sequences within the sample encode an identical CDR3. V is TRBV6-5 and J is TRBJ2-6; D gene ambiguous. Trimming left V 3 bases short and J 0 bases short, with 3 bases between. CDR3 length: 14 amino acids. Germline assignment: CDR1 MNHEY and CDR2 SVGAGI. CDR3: CASSYSSGANVLTF. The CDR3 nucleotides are TGTGCCAGCAGTTATAGCTCTGGGGCCAACGTCCTGACTTTC.

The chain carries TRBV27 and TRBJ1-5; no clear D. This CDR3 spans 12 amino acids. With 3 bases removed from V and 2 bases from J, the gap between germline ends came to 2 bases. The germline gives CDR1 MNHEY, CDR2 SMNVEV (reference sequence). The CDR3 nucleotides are TGTGCCAGCAGTTTCGGCAATCAGCCCCAGCATTTT. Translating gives CASSFGNQPQHF.

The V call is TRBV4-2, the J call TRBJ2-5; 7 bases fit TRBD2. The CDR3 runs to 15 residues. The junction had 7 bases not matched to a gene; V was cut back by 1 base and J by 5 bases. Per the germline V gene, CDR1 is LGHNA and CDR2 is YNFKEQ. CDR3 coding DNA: TGTGCCAGCAGCCAAGGGGCGGGGACTATGGAGACCCAGTACTTC. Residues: CASSQGAGTMETQYF.

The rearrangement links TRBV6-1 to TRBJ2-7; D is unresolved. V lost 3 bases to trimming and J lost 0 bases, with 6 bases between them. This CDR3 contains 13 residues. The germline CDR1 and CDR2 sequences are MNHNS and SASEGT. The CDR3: CASSEASSYEQYF. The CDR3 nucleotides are TGTGCCAGCAGTGAGGCCAGCTCCTACGAGCAGTACTTC.

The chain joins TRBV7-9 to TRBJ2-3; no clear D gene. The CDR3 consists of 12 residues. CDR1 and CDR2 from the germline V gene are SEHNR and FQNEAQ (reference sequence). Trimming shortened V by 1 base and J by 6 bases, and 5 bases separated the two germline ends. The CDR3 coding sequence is TGTGCCAGCAGCTTAGTTGGCGATACGCAGTATTTT. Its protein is CASSLVGDTQYF.

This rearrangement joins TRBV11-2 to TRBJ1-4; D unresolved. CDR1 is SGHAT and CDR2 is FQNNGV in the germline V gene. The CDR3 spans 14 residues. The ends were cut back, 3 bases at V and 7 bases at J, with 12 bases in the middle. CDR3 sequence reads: CASSFVSRGEKLFF. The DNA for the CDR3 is TGTGCCAGCAGCTTTGTATCTCGGGGTGAAAAACTGTTTTTT.

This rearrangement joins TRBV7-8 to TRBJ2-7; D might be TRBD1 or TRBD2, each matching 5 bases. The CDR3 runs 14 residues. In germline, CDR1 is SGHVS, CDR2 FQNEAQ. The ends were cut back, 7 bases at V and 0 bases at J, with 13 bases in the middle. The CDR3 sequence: CASTRDPSSYEQYF. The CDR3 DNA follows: TGTGCCAGCACACGGGACCCCAGCTCCTACGAGCAGTACTTC.

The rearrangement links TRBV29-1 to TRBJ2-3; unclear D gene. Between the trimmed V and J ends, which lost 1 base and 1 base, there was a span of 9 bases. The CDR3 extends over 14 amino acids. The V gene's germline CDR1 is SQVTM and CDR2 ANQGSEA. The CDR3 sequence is CSVEAQSGTDTQYF. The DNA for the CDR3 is TGCAGCGTTGAAGCCCAGTCGGGCACAGATACGCAGTATTTT.

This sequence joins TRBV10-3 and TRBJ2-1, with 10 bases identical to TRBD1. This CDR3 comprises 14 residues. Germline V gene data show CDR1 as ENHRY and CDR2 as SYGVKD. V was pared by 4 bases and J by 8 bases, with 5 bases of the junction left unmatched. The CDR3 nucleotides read TGTGCCATCAGTGCGGGACAGGGGTGGGATGAGCAGTTCTTC. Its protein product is CAISAGQGWDEQFF.

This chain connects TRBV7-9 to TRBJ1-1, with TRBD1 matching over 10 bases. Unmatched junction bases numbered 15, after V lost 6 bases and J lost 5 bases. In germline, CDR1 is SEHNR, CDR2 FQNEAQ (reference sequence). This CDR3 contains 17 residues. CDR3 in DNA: TGTGCCAGCAGAAGATCGTCGCGGGACAGGGGAAGGACTGAAGCTTTCTTT. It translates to CASRRSSRDRGRTEAFF.

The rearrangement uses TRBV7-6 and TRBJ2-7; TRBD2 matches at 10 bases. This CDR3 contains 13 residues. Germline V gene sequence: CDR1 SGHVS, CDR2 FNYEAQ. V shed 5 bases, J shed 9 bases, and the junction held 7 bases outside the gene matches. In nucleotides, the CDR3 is TGTGCCAGCAGCCCAATAGCGGGAGGCGCGCAGTACTTC. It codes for CASSPIAGGAQYF.

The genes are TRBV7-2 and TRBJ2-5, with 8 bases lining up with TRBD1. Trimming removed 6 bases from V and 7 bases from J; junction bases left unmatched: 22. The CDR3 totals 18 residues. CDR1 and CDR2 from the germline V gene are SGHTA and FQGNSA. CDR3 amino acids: CASRGPHPRTGRAGTQYF. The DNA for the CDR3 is TGTGCCAGCAGAGGCCCCCATCCTAGGACAGGGCGGGCAGGGACCCAGTACTTC.

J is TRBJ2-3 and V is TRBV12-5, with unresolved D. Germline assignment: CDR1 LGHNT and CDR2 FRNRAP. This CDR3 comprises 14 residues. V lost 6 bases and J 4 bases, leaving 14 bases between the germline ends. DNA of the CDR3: TGTGCTAGTGGCCTGGACCGGGTGGCAGATACGCAGTATTTT. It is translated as CASGLDRVADTQYF. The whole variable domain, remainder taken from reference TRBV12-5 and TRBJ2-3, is DARVTQTPRHKVTEMGQEVTMRCQPILGHNTVFWYRQTMMQGLELLAYFRNRAPLDDSGMPKDRFSAEMPDATLATLKIQPSEPRDSAVYFCASGLDRVADTQYFGPGTRLTVL.

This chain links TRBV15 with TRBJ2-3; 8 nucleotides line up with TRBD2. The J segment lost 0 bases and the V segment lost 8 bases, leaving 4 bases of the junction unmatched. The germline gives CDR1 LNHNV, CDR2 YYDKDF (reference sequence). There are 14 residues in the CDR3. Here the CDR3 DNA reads TGTGCCACCCAGAAGCGGGGGAGCACAGATACGCAGTATTTT. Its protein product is CATQKRGSTDTQYF.

The CDR3 DNA is TGTGCCAGCAGTTTCACTATGGAGGGATCCGGGACCCAGTACTTC. Its translation: CASSFTMEGSGTQYF. This chain uses TRBV27 with TRBJ2-5; tentatively, D is TRBD2 (6 bases). The germline CDR1 and CDR2 sequences are MNHEY and SMNVEV (reference sequence). The CDR3 totals 15 residues. V lost 3 bases to trimming and J lost 7 bases, with 18 bases between them.

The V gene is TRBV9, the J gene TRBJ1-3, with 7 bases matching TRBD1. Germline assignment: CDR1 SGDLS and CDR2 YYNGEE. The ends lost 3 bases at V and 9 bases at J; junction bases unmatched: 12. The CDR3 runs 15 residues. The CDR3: CASSAPGQLGGTIYF. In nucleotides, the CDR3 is TGTGCCAGCAGCGCACCGGGACAGCTAGGAGGCACCATATATTTT.

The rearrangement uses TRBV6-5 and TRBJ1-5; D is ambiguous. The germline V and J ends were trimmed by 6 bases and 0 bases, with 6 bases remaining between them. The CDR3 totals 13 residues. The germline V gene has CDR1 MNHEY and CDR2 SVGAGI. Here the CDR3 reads CASSRASNQPQHF. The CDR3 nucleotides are TGTGCCAGCAGCCGGGCTAGCAATCAGCCCCAGCATTTT.

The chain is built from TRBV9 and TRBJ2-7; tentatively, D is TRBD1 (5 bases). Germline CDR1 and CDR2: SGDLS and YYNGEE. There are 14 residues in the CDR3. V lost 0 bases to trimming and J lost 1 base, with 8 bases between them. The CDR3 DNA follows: TGTGCCAGCAGCGTAGGGACACTATCCTACGAGCAGTACTTC. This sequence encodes CASSVGTLSYEQYF.

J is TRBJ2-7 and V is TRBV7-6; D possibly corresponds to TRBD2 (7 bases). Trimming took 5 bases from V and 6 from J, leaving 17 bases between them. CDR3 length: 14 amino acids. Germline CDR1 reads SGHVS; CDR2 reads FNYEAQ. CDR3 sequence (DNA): TGTGCCAGCAGCCGCCGAGGGGGGGAAGGCGAGCAGTACTTC. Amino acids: CASSRRGGEGEQYF.

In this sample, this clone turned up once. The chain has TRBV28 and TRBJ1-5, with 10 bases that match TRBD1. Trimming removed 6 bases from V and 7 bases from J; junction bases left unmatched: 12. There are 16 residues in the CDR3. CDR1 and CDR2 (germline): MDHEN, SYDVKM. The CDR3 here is CASSPGAGTGEQPQHF. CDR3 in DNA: TGTGCCAGCAGCCCCGGGGCGGGGACAGGGGAACAGCCCCAGCATTTT.

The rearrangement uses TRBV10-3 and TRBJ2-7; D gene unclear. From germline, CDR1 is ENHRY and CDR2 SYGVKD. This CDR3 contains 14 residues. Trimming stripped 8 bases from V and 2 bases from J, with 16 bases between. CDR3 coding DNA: TGTGCCATCTGGTTCGGACCCACACCCTACGAGCAGTACTTC. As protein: CAIWFGPTPYEQYF.

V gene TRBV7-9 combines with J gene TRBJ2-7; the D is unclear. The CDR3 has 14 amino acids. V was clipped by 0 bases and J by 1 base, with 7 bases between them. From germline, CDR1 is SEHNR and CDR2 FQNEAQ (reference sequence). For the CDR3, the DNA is TGTGCCAGCAGCTTAGCTGGCGGATCCTACGAGCAGTACTTC. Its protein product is CASSLAGGSYEQYF.

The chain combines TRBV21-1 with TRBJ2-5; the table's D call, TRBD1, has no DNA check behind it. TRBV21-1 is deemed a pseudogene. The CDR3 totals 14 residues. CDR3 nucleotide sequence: TGTGCCACCCAAACAGGGGGCGGGCCAGAGACCCAGTACTTC. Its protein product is CATQTGGGPETQYF.

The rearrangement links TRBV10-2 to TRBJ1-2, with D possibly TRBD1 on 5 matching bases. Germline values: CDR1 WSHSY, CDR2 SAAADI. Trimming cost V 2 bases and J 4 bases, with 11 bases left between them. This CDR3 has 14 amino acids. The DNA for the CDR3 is TGCGCCAGCAGTGAGGTGACAGCCGGCTATGGCTACACCTTC. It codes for CASSEVTAGYGYTF.

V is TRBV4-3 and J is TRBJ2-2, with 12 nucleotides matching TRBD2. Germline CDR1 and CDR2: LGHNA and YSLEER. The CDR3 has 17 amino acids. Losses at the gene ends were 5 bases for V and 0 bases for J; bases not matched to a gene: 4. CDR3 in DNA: TGCGCCAGCAGCTCAGGACTAGCGGGACCGAACACCGGGGAGCTGTTTTTT. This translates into CASSSGLAGPNTGELFF.

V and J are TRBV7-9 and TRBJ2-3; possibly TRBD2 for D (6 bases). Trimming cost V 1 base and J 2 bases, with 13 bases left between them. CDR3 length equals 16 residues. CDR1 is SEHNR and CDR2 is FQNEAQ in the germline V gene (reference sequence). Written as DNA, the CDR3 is TGTGCCAGCAGCTTAGGCCGCGGGGCACCCACAGATACGCAGTATTTT. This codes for CASSLGRGAPTDTQYF.

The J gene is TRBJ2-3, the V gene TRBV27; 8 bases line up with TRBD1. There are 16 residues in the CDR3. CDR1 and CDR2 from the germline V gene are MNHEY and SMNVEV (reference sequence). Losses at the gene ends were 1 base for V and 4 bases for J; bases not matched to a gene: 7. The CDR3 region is CASSLWSGGGSDTQYF. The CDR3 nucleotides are TGTGCCAGCAGTTTATGGTCAGGGGGCGGGTCAGATACGCAGTATTTT.

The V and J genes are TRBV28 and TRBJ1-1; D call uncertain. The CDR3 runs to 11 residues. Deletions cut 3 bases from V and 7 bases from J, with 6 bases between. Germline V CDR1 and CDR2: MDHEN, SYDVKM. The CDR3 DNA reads TGTGCCAGCAGTTTTGAGGGTGAAGCTTTCTTT. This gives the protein CASSFEGEAFF.

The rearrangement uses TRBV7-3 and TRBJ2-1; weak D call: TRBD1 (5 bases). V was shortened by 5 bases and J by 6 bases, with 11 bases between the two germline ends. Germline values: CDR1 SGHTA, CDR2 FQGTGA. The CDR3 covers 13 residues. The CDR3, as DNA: TGTGCCAGCAGCCCTGGGGCTCTCAATGAGCAGTTCTTC. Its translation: CASSPGALNEQFF.